This TCR beta chain is drawn from a study of control samples from healthy donors and cancer patients. The assay was immunoSEQ multiplex PCR, and TCRdb's table has in-frame clones only and misses some. The sample holds around 26,000 clones, 82% seen once. V was clipped by 3 bases and J by 6 bases; unmatched bases: 7. Germline CDR1 reads DFQATT; CDR2 reads SNEGSKA (reference sequence). The CDR3 totals 15 residues. This receptor was obtained from a man in his sixties with colorectal cancer. Source material: PBMCs. This chain joins TRBV20-1 and TRBJ2-2; 10 nucleotides agree with TRBD2. CDR3 DNA: TGCAGTGCTAGTCAGAGCGGGGGGGTCCCCGGGGAGCTGTTTTTT. Encoded protein: CSASQSGGVPGELFF.